This TCR beta chain was sequenced in a study of T cell repertoires in cytomegalovirus infection. Study as a whole: Indicated by public TCR beta signatures were CMV infection and matching HLA type. Study observations and caveats: It was HLA-C-restricted CMV-specific TCR beta clonotypes that dominated the response ex vivo. Adding up the frequency of public TCR beta families identified people who carried CMV plus the relevant HLA.

This clonotype was observed a few times. Its antigen remains unidentified. Germline CDR1 reads LGHNT; CDR2 reads FRNRAP. The CDR3 is 14 amino acids. V was clipped by 9 bases and J by 1 base, with 15 bases between them. TCRdb itself ran the reads through MiXCR, one entry per CDR3 protein. The sample includes around 320,000 distinct CDR3 sequences, approximately 9.5% seen only once; the top ten take about 4.5%. The sample was PBMCs. The J gene is TRBJ2-5, the V gene TRBV12-5; D unresolved. The sequence came from a human donor in good health (CMV status not recorded). Some clones in this sample may be carry-over from other donors' samples. The CDR3 bases are TGTGCTAGGGGAAGACCGGCAGCCCAAGAGACCCAGTACTTC. Residues: CARGRPAAQETQYF.